This passage covers 15 T cell receptor beta chains from one sample sequenced in a study of blood T cell repertoires in COVID-19. Method: immunoSEQ multiplex PCR; TCRdb's copy keeps in-frame clones and lacks some. The table has 75,000 or so clones, roughly 85% seen once; the top ten hold under 5%. Sequenced material: peripheral blood. The receptors here all came from a woman of 80 years or more with active or convalescent COVID-19.

The CDR3 nucleotides read TGTGCCAGCAGCCCTCAGGGGAACTTTGACGAGCAGTACTTC. This encodes CASSPQGNFDEQYF. This chain links TRBV7-9 with TRBJ2-7; weak D call: TRBD1 (6 bases). Trimming shortened V by 5 bases and J by 5 bases, and 16 bases separated the two germline ends. The CDR3 is 14 residues long. Germline V gene data show CDR1 as SEHNR and CDR2 as FQNEAQ (reference sequence).

This clone is a singleton in its sample. The chain is built from TRBV3-1 (or the pseudogene TRBV3-2) and TRBJ2-3; 12 bases are shared with TRBD2. The germline V gene has CDR1 LGHDT and CDR2 YNNKEL (reference sequence). Trimming at V came to 0 bases and at J to 0 bases, leaving 4 bases not matched to a gene. The CDR3 has 18 amino acids. The CDR3 DNA sequence: TGTGCCAGCAGCCAAGACGCCGGGACTAGCGGGAGCACAGATACGCAGTATTTT. Translating it yields CASSQDAGTSGSTDTQYF.

A word on this clone: This sample also contains other DNA sequences that code for the same CDR3. The V call is TRBV28, the J call TRBJ2-7; possibly TRBD1 for D (5 bases). The germline CDR1 and CDR2 sequences are MDHEN and SYDVKM. Trimming left V 2 bases short and J 4 bases short, with 9 bases between. The CDR3 has 13 residues. In DNA form, the CDR3 reads TGTGCCAGCAGTTTAGGGCAGGGATACGAGCAGTACTTC. Its protein is CASSLGQGYEQYF.

The chain has TRBV7-2 and TRBJ2-2, with D hard to call. V lost 5 bases and J lost 3, with 4 bases in between. This CDR3 has 12 amino acids. Germline CDR1 SGHTA, CDR2 FQGNSA. The CDR3 loop reads CASSLYTGELFF. In nucleotides, the CDR3 is TGTGCCAGCAGCCTTTACACCGGGGAGCTGTTTTTT. Combining the CDR3 with reference TRBV7-2 and TRBJ2-2 gives the whole variable domain GAGVSQSPSNKVTEKGKDVELRCDPISGHTALYWYRQSLGQGLEFLIYFQGNSAPDKSGLPSDRFSAERTGGSVSTLTIQRTQQEDSAVYLCASSLYTGELFFGEGSRLTVL.

V gene TRBV7-2 combines with J gene TRBJ2-3; 9 bases are a match to TRBD2. Germline CDR1 reads SGHTA; CDR2 reads FQGNSA. The CDR3 is made up of 17 amino acids. The trim removed 2 bases at V and 6 bases at J, leaving 12 bases unmatched. The CDR3 sequence is CASSLNRSGRRFDTQYF. As DNA, the CDR3 is TGTGCCAGCAGCTTAAACAGGAGCGGGAGGCGGTTTGATACGCAGTATTTT.

The CDR3 DNA reads as TGTGCCAGCAGCTTGGACGGGAGAGGGACTGGGGCCAACGTCCTGACTTTC. Translating gives CASSLDGRGTGANVLTF. The chain uses TRBV5-5 and TRBJ2-6; D perhaps matches TRBD2 (6 bases). Germline V gene lookup returns CDR1 SGHKS and CDR2 YYEKEE (reference sequence). V was clipped by 0 bases and J by 2 bases, with 12 bases between them. CDR3 length equals 17 residues.

This clone showed up just once. This sequence joins TRBV28 and TRBJ1-2; TRBD1 matches at 7 bases. Per germline, CDR1 MDHEN and CDR2 SYDVKM. This CDR3 is 15 amino acids long. V lost 7 bases and J lost 1; bases outside the gene matches: 9. The CDR3 reads CASTGGGQGNYGYTF. CDR3 DNA: TGTGCCAGCACGGGAGGGGGCCAGGGTAACTATGGCTACACCTTC.

Judged by abundance, this clone is medium-sized. V and J are TRBV11-2 and TRBJ2-5, with 14 bases that match TRBD2. The CDR3 is made up of 18 amino acids. The J segment lost 5 bases and the V segment lost 0 bases, leaving 8 bases of the junction unmatched. Per the germline V gene, CDR1 is SGHAT and CDR2 is FQNNGV. CDR3 amino acids: CASSLDQGLAGVGETQYF. Written as DNA, the CDR3 is TGTGCCAGCAGCTTAGATCAGGGACTAGCGGGGGTCGGGGAGACCCAGTACTTC.

This sequence joins TRBV6-2 or TRBV6-3 and TRBJ2-1; 8 bases agree with TRBD2. Germline-derived CDR1 and CDR2 are MNHEY and SVGEGT. The CDR3 is 17 amino acids. With V trimmed by 0 bases and J by 3 bases, 7 bases remained unmatched. CDR3 in amino acids: CASSYSGTSEDYNEQFF. The DNA of the CDR3 is TGTGCCAGCAGTTACTCCGGGACTAGTGAGGACTACAATGAGCAGTTCTTC.

The V and J genes are TRBV19 and TRBJ1-2; 7 nucleotides match TRBD1. CDR1 and CDR2 (germline): LNHDA, SQIVND (reference sequence). With 6 bases clipped from V and 5 bases from J, the junction kept 9 bases outside the gene matches. The CDR3 covers 14 residues. In DNA form, the CDR3 reads TGTGCCAGTAGAAAACAGGGGAGGTTTTATGGCTACACCTTC. Translation: CASRKQGRFYGYTF. Filled out from reference TRBV19 and TRBJ1-2, the complete variable domain reads DGGITQSPKYLFRKEGQNVTLSCEQNLNHDAMYWYRQDPGQGLRLIYYSQIVNDFQKGDIAEGYSVSREKKESFPLTVTSAQKNPTAFYLCASRKQGRFYGYTFGSGTRLTVV.

The V gene is TRBV6-5, the J gene TRBJ1-1, with 7 bases fitting TRBD1. The CDR3 runs to 15 residues. Germline V gene data show CDR1 as MNHEY and CDR2 as SVGAGI. Trimming at V came to 2 bases and at J to 3 bases, leaving 6 bases not matched to a gene. The chain's CDR3 is CASSYSRGRDTEAFF. Here the CDR3 DNA reads TGTGCCAGCAGTTACAGTAGGGGGCGCGACACTGAAGCTTTCTTT.

This rearrangement joins TRBV4-1 to TRBJ2-2; maybe TRBD2 (6 bases). V was cut by 3 bases and J by 4 bases, with 6 bases left in between. There are 13 residues in the CDR3. Germline CDR1 is MGHRA and CDR2 is YSYEKL. The CDR3 loop is CASSQGGTGELFF. Here the CDR3 DNA reads TGCGCCAGCAGCCAGGGGGGCACCGGGGAGCTGTTTTTT.

The gene calls are TRBV12-2 and TRBJ2-7; TRBD2, the D gene given by the table, was not confirmed from the DNA. TRBV12-2 is a pseudogene locus. CDR3 length equals 15 residues. The CDR3 coding sequence is TGTGCAAGTCGCCCTCCGCTAGCGGTGTCCTACGAGCAGTACTTC. It encodes CASRPPLAVSYEQYF.

A remark on this clone: The junction departs from germline at one end; a sequencing error may be responsible. This chain connects TRBV7-7 to TRBJ2-3, with 9 bases lining up with TRBD2. This CDR3 is 15 amino acids long. Germline-derived CDR1 and CDR2 are SSHAT and FNYEAQ (reference sequence). CDR3: CASSPGLAPTDTQYF. The CDR3 DNA reads TGTGCTAGCAGCCCGGGACTAGCCCCCACAGATACGCAGTATTTT.

The chain is built from TRBV28 and TRBJ1-2; no definite D call. V lost 8 bases and J 2 bases, leaving 18 bases between the germline ends. This CDR3 has 15 amino acids. Germline V gives CDR1 MDHEN, CDR2 SYDVKM. The CDR3: CASGITGRLNYGYTF. The CDR3 DNA is TGTGCCAGCGGCATTACGGGGAGATTGAACTATGGCTACACCTTC.